The entry below gives a single T cell receptor (beta chain) sequence along with its context. Its antigen remains unknown. The source of the sample is a study of OX40 agonist ivuxolimab in advanced cancers. Overall study: Intravenous ivuxolimab at 0.01 to 10 mg/kg was given to patients every 2 weeks. The dose-escalation cohort had hepatocellular carcinoma, melanoma, renal cell or head and neck cancer.

V was pared by 5 bases and J by 4 bases, with 6 bases of the junction left unmatched. Germline V gene lookup returns CDR1 SGHNT and CDR2 YENEEA. The CDR3 has 14 amino acids. Sequencing used immunoSEQ multiplex PCR; TCRdb keeps in-frame clones, though not all of them. The sample has some 45,000 clones, roughly nine tenths seen once. Study-wide findings and caveats: Certain nonresponders likewise exhibited a low normalized T-cell clonal expansion. At 0.1-3.0 mg/kg, partial responders had clonal expansion among the lowest observed.

This chain uses TRBV11-3 with TRBJ2-3; TRBD1 agrees at 7 bases. Specimen: CD4+ or CD8+ T cells sorted from blood, collected in a trial of the OX40 agonist ivuxolimab. The receptor was derived from an adult with an advanced solid tumor such as melanoma, head and neck, liver or kidney cancer. The CDR3 sequence is CASSPNRGSDTQYF. In DNA, the CDR3 is TGTGCCAGCAGCCCGAACAGGGGATCAGATACGCAGTATTTT. The entire variable domain, with the rest obtained from reference TRBV11-3 and TRBJ2-3, is as follows: EAGVVQSPRYKIIEKKQPVAFWCNPISGHNTLYWYLQNLGQGPELLIRYENEEAVDDSQLPKDRFSAERLKGVDSTLKIQPAELGDSAVYLCASSPNRGSDTQYFGPGTRLTVL.